Described below is a single T cell receptor beta chain sequence and its context. Its antigen is undetermined. J was trimmed by 2 bases and V by 3 bases; bases with no gene match: 1. Germline V gene data show CDR1 as LNHDA and CDR2 as SQIVND (reference sequence). This CDR3 is 13 amino acids long. The source of the sample is a study of OX40 agonist ivuxolimab in advanced cancers. Assay used: immunoSEQ multiplex PCR; TCRdb lists only in-frame clones, some missing. The sample lists about 60,000 clones, over 90% occurring once. Study findings and constraints: Expanded clones belonging to CD8+ T cells outnumbered, on average, those of CD4+. The antigens recognized by the expanded peripheral T cells, that is their antigen specificity, were not determined.

The chain couples TRBV19 to TRBJ2-7; 7 bases map to TRBD2. The TCR sequence derives from an adult with an advanced solid tumor such as melanoma, head and neck, liver or kidney cancer. This material consisted of CD4+ or CD8+ T cells sorted from blood, taken in a trial of the OX40 agonist ivuxolimab. DNA of the CDR3: TGTGCCAGTAGTATGGGGGGGGCCTACGAGCAGTACTTC. Translating gives CASSMGGAYEQYF.